A single sample gave rise to the 27 T cell receptor beta chains below, sequenced in a study of T cells in Graves' hyperthyroidism and ophthalmopathy. It was RNA transcripts that yielded the amplified TCR beta CDR3 regions. First-round RT-PCR of the TCR CDR3 relied on the HTBI primer set. TCRdb reprocessed the multiplex PCR reads with MiXCR, giving one entry per CDR3 protein. This table has approximately 400,000 distinct CDR3 sequences, 14% to 15% appearing once. The material sequenced was blood. Receptors were obtained from a woman aged 30 to 39 with Graves' hyperthyroidism.

This clonotype turned up a few times. This sequence joins TRBV19 and TRBJ1-1; D is uncertain. The ends were cut back, 5 bases at V and 0 bases at J, with 7 bases in the middle. Looked up from germline, CDR1 is LNHDA and CDR2 is SQIVND (reference sequence). This CDR3 has 13 amino acids. CDR3 in DNA: TGTGCCAGTAGTTTTCAGGTGAACACTGAAGCTTTCTTT. As protein: CASSFQVNTEAFF.

The sample holds many counts of this clonotype. The chain employs TRBV5-1 and TRBJ2-1; D tentatively reads TRBD1 or TRBD2 (5 bases each). There are 15 residues in the CDR3. Germline assignment: CDR1 SGHRS and CDR2 YFSETQ. Deletions cut 3 bases from V and 7 bases from J, with 17 bases between. The CDR3 reads CASSSWGTTGNEQFF. Written as DNA, the CDR3 is TGCGCCAGCAGCTCGTGGGGGACGACGGGGAATGAGCAGTTCTTC.

This clonotype was seen ten or more times. The rearrangement links TRBV6-1 to TRBJ1-4; 7 bases align to TRBD1. The junction had 7 bases not matched to a gene; V was cut back by 3 bases and J by 6 bases. Germline-derived CDR1 and CDR2 are MNHNS and SASEGT. This CDR3 has 15 amino acids. The CDR3: CASSDPDRVDEKLFF. The CDR3 bases are TGTGCCAGCAGTGACCCCGACAGGGTGGATGAAAAACTGTTTTTT.

This clonotype was detected ten times or more. The chain links TRBV3-1 to TRBJ2-2; unclear D gene. Trimming took off 4 bases at V and 7 bases at J, with 10 bases between the two ends. The CDR3 spans 13 residues. The germline V gene has CDR1 LGHDT and CDR2 YNNKEL (reference sequence). CDR3 amino acids: CASSPLPGGELFF. As DNA, the CDR3 is TGTGCCAGCAGCCCTCTCCCGGGCGGGGAGCTGTTTTTT.

The chain links TRBV27 to TRBJ2-7, with a possible D match to TRBD2 (5 bases). V gave up 4 bases and J gave up 5 bases, with 15 bases separating them. CDR1 and CDR2 from the germline V gene are MNHEY and SMNVEV (reference sequence). The CDR3 spans 14 residues. DNA for the CDR3: TGTGCCAGCAGTTACACCCCTCCGGGGAACGAGCAGTACTTC. Protein product: CASSYTPPGNEQYF.

This rearrangement joins TRBV18 to TRBJ2-7; 12 bases match TRBD2. V lost 1 base, J lost 5 bases, and 0 bases stayed unmatched. Germline V lookup: CDR1 KGHSH, CDR2 LQKENI. The CDR3 consists of 14 residues. The CDR3 sequence: CASSPRLAGDEQYF. CDR3 nucleotide sequence: TGTGCCAGCTCACCACGACTAGCGGGAGACGAGCAGTACTTC. The complete variable domain, with remaining parts taken from reference TRBV18 and TRBJ2-7, reads NAGVMQNPRHLVRRRGQEARLRCSPMKGHSHVYWYRQLPEEGLKFMVYLQKENIIDESGMPKERFSAEFPKEGPSILRIQQVVRGDSAAYFCASSPRLAGDEQYFGPGTRLTVT.

With respect to this clonotype: The junction departs from germline at one end; a sequencing error may be responsible. The CDR3 DNA reads as TGTGCCACCAGTCAGGACAGGGGTTCAGATACGCAGTATTTT. Translating it yields CATSQDRGSDTQYF. This rearrangement joins TRBV12-3 or TRBV12-4 to TRBJ2-3, with 9 positions matching TRBD1. The CDR3 has 14 amino acids.

There are many counts of this clonotype. The chain couples TRBV24-1 to TRBJ2-4; D possibly corresponds to TRBD1 (7 bases). This CDR3 spans 15 amino acids. V was trimmed by 3 bases and J by 3 bases, leaving 11 bases between them. Looked up from germline, CDR1 is KGHDR and CDR2 is SFDVKD. The CDR3 nucleotides read TGTGCCACCAGTGATACGCGGGACAGCAAAAACATTCAGTACTTC. It translates to CATSDTRDSKNIQYF.

The rearrangement links TRBV12-5 to TRBJ1-1, with 8 bases matching TRBD1. Germline V gives CDR1 LGHNT, CDR2 FRNRAP. V shed 6 bases, J shed 4 bases, and the junction held 4 bases outside the gene matches. The CDR3 has 13 residues. CDR3 coding DNA: TGTGCTAGTGGCCCCCAGGGGGCCACTGAAGCTTTCTTT. It specifies CASGPQGATEAFF.

This clonotype was counted only a few times. This rearrangement joins TRBV24-1 to TRBJ1-2; TRBD1 might be the D (5 bases). The ends were cut back, 7 bases at V and 8 bases at J, with 19 bases in the middle. Germline V gene data show CDR1 as KGHDR and CDR2 as SFDVKD. The CDR3 extends over 14 amino acids. In DNA, the CDR3 is TGTGCCACCAGCCCGGGAGGGGCACCTCGAGGCTACACCTTC. Translating it yields CATSPGGAPRGYTF.

This clonotype was observed many times. This chain links TRBV20-1 with TRBJ2-1; TRBD2 aligns across 9 bases. The V segment lost 8 bases and the J segment 4 bases; nucleotides outside the gene matches: 9. The CDR3 extends over 14 amino acids. CDR1 is DFQATT, CDR2 SNEGSKA, per germline (reference sequence). CDR3 coding DNA: TGCAGTATTACCGGGACTAGCTCTTACAATGAGCAGTTCTTC. As protein: CSITGTSSYNEQFF.

In its sample, this clonotype was seen many times. This chain links TRBV13 with TRBJ2-5; D not certain. CDR1 and CDR2 (germline): PRHDT, FYEKMQ (reference sequence). The CDR3 has 14 amino acids. V lost 6 bases to trimming and J lost 5 bases, with 16 bases between them. CDR3 DNA sequence: TGTGCCAGCAGTGGCGGTTCCCTCAGGGAGACCCAGTACTTC. Translated, it gives CASSGGSLRETQYF.

At least ten counts were recorded for this clonotype. V gene TRBV2 combines with J gene TRBJ2-2; D may be TRBD1 (6 bases). Trimming cost V 4 bases and J 2 bases, with 17 bases left between them. Germline V gene sequence: CDR1 SNHLY, CDR2 FYNNEI. CDR3 length: 17 residues. In DNA form, the CDR3 reads TGTGCCAGCAGTGTCCCACTGACAGGTTCCAACACCGGGGAGCTGTTTTTT. Translated: CASSVPLTGSNTGELFF.

This clonotype was detected only a few times. V gene TRBV5-1 combines with J gene TRBJ2-7; 7 positions match TRBD2. This CDR3 contains 18 residues. CDR1 SGHRS and CDR2 YFSETQ come from the germline V gene. V was pared by 4 bases and J by 0 bases, with 16 bases of the junction left unmatched. In DNA form, the CDR3 reads TGCGCCAGCAGCATCGAAACCCCTACCGGGACTACCTCCTACGAGCAGTACTTC. It translates to CASSIETPTGTTSYEQYF.

Turning to this clonotype: This may come from a read error, since a much larger clone is one base off. The CDR3 coding sequence is TGTGCCAGCAGCCAGGGGGCCTCTCAGCCCCAGCATTTT. Its protein product is CASSQGASQPQHF. The chain recombines TRBV3-1 with TRBJ1-5, with TRBD1 as a possible D gene (6 bases). The V gene's germline CDR1 is LGHDT and CDR2 YNNKEL (reference sequence). The V end was cut by 3 bases, the J end by 6 bases, with 9 bases between. The CDR3 is 13 residues long.

The count of this clonotype is one. This chain uses TRBV5-1 with TRBJ2-1, with 10 bases fitting TRBD1. Germline-derived CDR1 and CDR2 are SGHRS and YFSETQ. This CDR3 is built from 13 residues. V shed 5 bases and J 6 bases; nucleotides not matched to a gene: 2. The CDR3 here is CASRRTGGNEQFF. In nucleotides, the CDR3 is TGCGCCAGCAGACGGACAGGGGGCAATGAGCAGTTCTTC.

This clonotype was seen a few times. The chain is built from TRBV24-1 and TRBJ2-3; 7 bases line up with TRBD1. The V segment lost 4 bases and the J segment 2 bases; nucleotides outside the gene matches: 5. Germline CDR1 KGHDR, CDR2 SFDVKD. CDR3 length equals 15 residues. CDR3 DNA: TGTGCCACCAGTGAAGGGGGACAGATCACAGATACGCAGTATTTT. Translation gives CATSEGGQITDTQYF.

This clonotype showed up just a few times. The chain is built from TRBV7-9 and TRBJ2-7; TRBD2 aligns across 8 bases. CDR3 length: 15 residues. CDR1 and CDR2 (germline): SEHNR, FQNEAQ (reference sequence). V was pared by 5 bases and J by 4 bases, with 10 bases of the junction left unmatched. In nucleotides, the CDR3 is TGTGCCAGCAGCCTCAGCGGGAGCCCCGAGTACGAGCAGTACTTC. Protein sequence: CASSLSGSPEYEQYF.

The chain is built from TRBV11-2 and TRBJ2-5, with TRBD2 identical over 8 bases. CDR3 length: 16 residues. In germline, CDR1 is SGHAT, CDR2 FQNNGV. V shed 5 bases and J 5 bases; nucleotides not matched to a gene: 13. CDR3 region: CASSRGGREDGETQYF. CDR3 sequence (DNA): TGTGCCAGCAGCCGCGGAGGGCGGGAGGACGGGGAGACCCAGTACTTC.

This clonotype appeared many times. This sequence joins TRBV11-3 and TRBJ2-1; a weak D match, TRBD2 (5 bases). This CDR3 is 13 amino acids long. Trimming removed 0 bases from V and 13 bases from J, with 13 bases in between. The germline V gene has CDR1 SGHNT and CDR2 YENEEA. CDR3 residues: CASSLDLREGQFF. CDR3 coding DNA: TGTGCCAGCAGCTTAGACCTTCGAGAGGGACAGTTCTTC.

This clonotype has a count of ten or more. The genes are TRBV3-1 and TRBJ1-1, with D possibly matching TRBD1 (6 bases). V was clipped by 5 bases and J by 8 bases, with 12 bases between them. CDR3 length equals 12 residues. Germline CDR1 and CDR2: LGHDT and YNNKEL (reference sequence). The chain's CDR3 is CASSDTGQEAFF. The CDR3 coding sequence is TGTGCCAGCAGCGACACAGGGCAGGAAGCTTTCTTT.

This clonotype was recorded once. The V gene is TRBV5-1, the J gene TRBJ2-5, with D possibly being TRBD2 (6 bases). This CDR3 contains 15 residues. Germline loops: CDR1 SGHRS, CDR2 YFSETQ. V dropped 5 bases and J dropped 3 bases, with 17 bases sitting between them. This chain's CDR3 is CASSSFLGGEETQYF. Written as DNA, the CDR3 is TGCGCCAGCAGTAGCTTCCTCGGGGGAGAAGAGACCCAGTACTTC. The complete variable domain, with remaining parts taken from reference TRBV5-1 and TRBJ2-5, reads KAGVTQTPRYLIKTRGQQVTLSCSPISGHRSVSWYQQTPGQGLQFLFEYFSETQRNKGNFPGRFSGRQFSNSRSEMNVSTLELGDSALYLCASSSFLGGEETQYFGPGTRLLVL.

In this sample, this clonotype turned up many times. The chain has TRBV2 and TRBJ1-5, with TRBD1 as a possible D gene (5 bases). V was trimmed by 8 bases and J by 1 base, leaving 15 bases between them. CDR1 SNHLY and CDR2 FYNNEI come from the germline V gene. CDR3 length: 15 residues. CDR3 amino acids: CASGGDRLSNQPQHF. As DNA, the CDR3 is TGTGCCAGCGGGGGGGACCGCCTCAGCAATCAGCCCCAGCATTTT. The whole variable domain, remainder taken from reference TRBV2 and TRBJ1-5, is EPEVTQTPSHQVTQMGQEVILRCVPISNHLYFYWYRQILGQKVEFLVSFYNNEISEKSEIFDDQFSVERPDGSNFTLKIRSTKLEDSAMYFCASGGDRLSNQPQHFGDGTRLSIL.

Many counts were recorded for this clonotype. The J gene is TRBJ2-6, the V gene TRBV28, with a tentative D call TRBD2 (5 bases). The length of the CDR3 is 16 residues. In germline, CDR1 is MDHEN, CDR2 SYDVKM. Trimming took 5 bases from V and 1 from J, leaving 12 bases between them. The CDR3 protein is CASSPSGISGANVLTF. DNA of the CDR3: TGTGCCAGCAGTCCCAGCGGAATTTCTGGGGCCAACGTCCTGACTTTC.

This clonotype was picked up a small number of times. The V call is TRBV20-1, the J call TRBJ2-4, with D perhaps matching TRBD1 (6 bases). Between the trimmed V and J ends, which lost 5 bases and 2 bases, there was a span of 13 bases. CDR1 DFQATT and CDR2 SNEGSKA come from the germline V gene (reference sequence). This CDR3 is 14 amino acids long. This CDR3 reads CSAYRTASKNIQYF. DNA of the CDR3: TGCAGTGCTTACCGGACAGCGTCCAAAAACATTCAGTACTTC.

Details on this clonotype: Possible read error: a much larger clone is one base away. No conserved phenylalanine or tryptophan is present at the end of the CDR3, so a read error is the likely explanation. The chain carries TRBV12-3 or TRBV12-4 and TRBJ1-2, with D perhaps matching TRBD1 (5 bases). This CDR3 comprises 14 residues. V was clipped by 6 bases and J by 8 bases, with 19 bases between them. CDR3 loop: CASSPQDIGYGYTL. In DNA form, the CDR3 reads TGTGCCAGCAGCCCCCAGGACATCGGATACGGCTACACCCTC.

This chain uses TRBV27 with TRBJ2-1, with a possible D match to TRBD2 (5 bases). This CDR3 spans 15 amino acids. V was clipped by 6 bases and J by 3 bases, with 15 bases between them. Germline V gene sequence: CDR1 MNHEY, CDR2 SMNVEV (reference sequence). The CDR3 region is CASSLAFHLYNEQFF. The CDR3 region has the DNA TGTGCCAGCAGCTTAGCGTTCCATCTCTACAATGAGCAGTTCTTC.